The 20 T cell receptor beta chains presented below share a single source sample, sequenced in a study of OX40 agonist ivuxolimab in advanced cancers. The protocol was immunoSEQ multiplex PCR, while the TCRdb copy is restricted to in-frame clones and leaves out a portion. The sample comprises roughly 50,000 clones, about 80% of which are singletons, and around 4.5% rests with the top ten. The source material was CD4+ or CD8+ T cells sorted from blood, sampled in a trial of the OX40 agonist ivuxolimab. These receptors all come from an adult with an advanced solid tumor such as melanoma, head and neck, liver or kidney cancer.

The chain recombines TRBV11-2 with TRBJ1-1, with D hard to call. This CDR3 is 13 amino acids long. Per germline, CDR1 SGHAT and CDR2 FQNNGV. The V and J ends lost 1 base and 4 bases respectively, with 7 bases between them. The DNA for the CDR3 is TGTGCCAGCAGCTTAGCCCCCCGCACTGAAGCTTTCTTT. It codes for CASSLAPRTEAFF.

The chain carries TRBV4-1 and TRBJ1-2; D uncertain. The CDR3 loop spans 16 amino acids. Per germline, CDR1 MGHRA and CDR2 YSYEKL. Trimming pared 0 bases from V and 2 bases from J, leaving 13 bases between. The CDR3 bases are TGCGCCAGCAGCCAAGATTCGGCGGGTTCCAACTATGGCTACACCTTC. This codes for CASSQDSAGSNYGYTF.

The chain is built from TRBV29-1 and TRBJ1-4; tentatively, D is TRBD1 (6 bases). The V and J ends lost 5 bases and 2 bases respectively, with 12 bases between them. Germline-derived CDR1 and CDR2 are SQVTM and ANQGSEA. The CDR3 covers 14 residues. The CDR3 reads CSVTLGATNEKLFF. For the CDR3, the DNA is TGCAGCGTTACGTTGGGGGCCACTAATGAAAAACTGTTTTTT.

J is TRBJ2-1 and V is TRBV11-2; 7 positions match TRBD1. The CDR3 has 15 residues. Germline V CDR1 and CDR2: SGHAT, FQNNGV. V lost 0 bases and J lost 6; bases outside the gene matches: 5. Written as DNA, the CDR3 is TGTGCCAGCAGCTTAGACAGGGGGAGTAGCAATGAGCAGTTCTTC. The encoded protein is CASSLDRGSSNEQFF.

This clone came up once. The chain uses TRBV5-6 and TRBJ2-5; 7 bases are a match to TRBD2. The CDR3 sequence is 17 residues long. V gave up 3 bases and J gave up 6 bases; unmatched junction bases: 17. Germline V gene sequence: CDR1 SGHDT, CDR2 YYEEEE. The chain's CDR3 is CASSSERDPRARQTQYF. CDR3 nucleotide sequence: TGTGCCAGCAGCTCTGAGCGGGACCCAAGGGCCCGTCAGACCCAGTACTTC.

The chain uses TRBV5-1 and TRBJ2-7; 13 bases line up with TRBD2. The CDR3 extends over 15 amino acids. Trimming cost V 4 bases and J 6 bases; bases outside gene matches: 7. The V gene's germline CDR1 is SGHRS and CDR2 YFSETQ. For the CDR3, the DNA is TGCGCCAGCAGCGAACTAGCGGGAGGGCCCGGCGAGCAGTACTTC. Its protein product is CASSELAGGPGEQYF.

CDR3 residues: CASSRGTAQETQYF. CDR3 DNA: TGTGCCAGCTCACGCGGGACAGCTCAAGAGACCCAGTACTTC. The chain carries TRBV18 and TRBJ2-5; maybe TRBD1 (7 bases). Looked up from germline, CDR1 is KGHSH and CDR2 is LQKENI. The CDR3 has 14 amino acids. Trimming pared 4 bases from V and 2 bases from J, leaving 11 bases between.

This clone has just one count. CDR3 DNA: TGTGCCAGCAGTACCCAGGGGCAGCCCCAGCATTTT. This sequence encodes CASSTQGQPQHF. The chain recombines TRBV6-5 with TRBJ1-5, with D possibly matching TRBD1 (6 bases). Per the germline V gene, CDR1 is MNHEY and CDR2 is SVGAGI. The CDR3 runs 12 residues. The V and J ends lost 5 bases and 7 bases respectively, with 9 bases between them.

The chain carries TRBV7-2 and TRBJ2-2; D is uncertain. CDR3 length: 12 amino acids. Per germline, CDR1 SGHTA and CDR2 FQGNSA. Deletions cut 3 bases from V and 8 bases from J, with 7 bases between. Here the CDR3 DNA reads TGTGCCAGCAGCTTTAGGCCTGGGGAGCTGTTTTTT. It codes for CASSFRPGELFF. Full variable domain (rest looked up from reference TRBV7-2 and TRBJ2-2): GAGVSQSPSNKVTEKGKDVELRCDPISGHTALYWYRQSLGQGLEFLIYFQGNSAPDKSGLPSDRFSAERTGGSVSTLTIQRTQQEDSAVYLCASSFRPGELFFGEGSRLTVL.

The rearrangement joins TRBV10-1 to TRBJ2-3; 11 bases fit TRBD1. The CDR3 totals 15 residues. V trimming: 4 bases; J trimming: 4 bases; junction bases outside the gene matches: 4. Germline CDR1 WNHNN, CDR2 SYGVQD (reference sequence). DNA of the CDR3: TGCGCCAGCAGTGCCAGGACAGGGGGCGCAGATACGCAGTATTTT. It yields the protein CASSARTGGADTQYF.

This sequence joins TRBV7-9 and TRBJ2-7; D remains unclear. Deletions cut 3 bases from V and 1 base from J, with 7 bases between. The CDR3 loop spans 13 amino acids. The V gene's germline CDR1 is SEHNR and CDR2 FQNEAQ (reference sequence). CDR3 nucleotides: TGTGCCAGCAGCTTTTCTCGTTCCTACGAGCAGTACTTC. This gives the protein CASSFSRSYEQYF.

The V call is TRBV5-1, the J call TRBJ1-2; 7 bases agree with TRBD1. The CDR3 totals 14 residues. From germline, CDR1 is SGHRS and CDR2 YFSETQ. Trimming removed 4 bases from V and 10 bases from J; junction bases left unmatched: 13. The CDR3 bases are TGCGCCAGCAGCGTAGCCGGGACAGCCACCATCTACACCTTC. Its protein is CASSVAGTATIYTF.

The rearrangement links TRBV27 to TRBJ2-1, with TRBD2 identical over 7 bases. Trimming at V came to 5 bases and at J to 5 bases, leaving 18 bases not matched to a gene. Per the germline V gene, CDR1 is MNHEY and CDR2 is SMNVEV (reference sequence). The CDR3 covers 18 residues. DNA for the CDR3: TGTGCCAGCAGTCGCCTAGCGGAAATCCTATCTAGGGACAATGAGCAGTTCTTC. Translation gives CASSRLAEILSRDNEQFF.

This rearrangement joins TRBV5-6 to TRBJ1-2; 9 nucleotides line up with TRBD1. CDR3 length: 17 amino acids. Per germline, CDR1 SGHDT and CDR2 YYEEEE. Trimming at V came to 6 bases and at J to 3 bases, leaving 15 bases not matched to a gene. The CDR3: CASILLEGQGRDYGYTF. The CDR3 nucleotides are TGTGCCAGCATCCTTTTGGAGGGACAGGGAAGAGACTATGGCTACACCTTC. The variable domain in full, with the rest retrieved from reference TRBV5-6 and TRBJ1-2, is DAGVTQSPTHLIKTRGQQVTLRCSPKSGHDTVSWYQQALGQGPQFIFQYYEEEERQRGNFPDRFSGHQFPNYSSELNVNALLLGDSALYLCASILLEGQGRDYGYTFGSGTRLTVV.

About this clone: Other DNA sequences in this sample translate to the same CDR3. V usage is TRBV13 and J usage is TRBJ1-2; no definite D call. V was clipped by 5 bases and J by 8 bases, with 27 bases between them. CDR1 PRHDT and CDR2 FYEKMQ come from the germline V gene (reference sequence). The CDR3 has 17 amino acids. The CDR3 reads CASSLAKFFSQSYGYTF. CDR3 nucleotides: TGTGCCAGCAGCCTGGCTAAATTCTTCAGTCAGTCCTACGGCTACACCTTC.

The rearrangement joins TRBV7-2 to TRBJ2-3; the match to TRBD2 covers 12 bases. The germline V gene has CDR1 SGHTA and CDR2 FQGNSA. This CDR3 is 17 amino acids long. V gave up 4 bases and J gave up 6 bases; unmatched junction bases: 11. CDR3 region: CASSWNPSGGAVDTQYF. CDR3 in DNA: TGTGCCAGCAGCTGGAACCCTAGCGGGGGGGCGGTGGATACGCAGTATTTT.

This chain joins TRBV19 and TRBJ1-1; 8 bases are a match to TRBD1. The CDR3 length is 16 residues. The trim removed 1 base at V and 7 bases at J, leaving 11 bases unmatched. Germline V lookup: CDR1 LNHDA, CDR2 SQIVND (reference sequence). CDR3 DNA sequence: TGTGCCAGTAGTATAGGCCCCACAGGGGGAGTGGGTGAAGCTTTCTTT. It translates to CASSIGPTGGVGEAFF.

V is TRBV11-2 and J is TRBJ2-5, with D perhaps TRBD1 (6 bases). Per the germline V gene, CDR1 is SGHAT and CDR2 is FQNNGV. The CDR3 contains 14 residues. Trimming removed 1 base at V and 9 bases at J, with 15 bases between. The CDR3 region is CASSLGGLSGAQYF. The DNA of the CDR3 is TGTGCCAGCAGCTTAGGGGGTTTATCAGGGGCCCAGTACTTC. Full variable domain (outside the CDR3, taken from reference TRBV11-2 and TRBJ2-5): EAGVAQSPRYKIIEKRQSVAFWCNPISGHATLYWYQQILGQGPKLLIQFQNNGVVDDSQLPKDRFSAERLKGVDSTLKIQPAKLEDSAVYLCASSLGGLSGAQYFGPGTRLLVL.

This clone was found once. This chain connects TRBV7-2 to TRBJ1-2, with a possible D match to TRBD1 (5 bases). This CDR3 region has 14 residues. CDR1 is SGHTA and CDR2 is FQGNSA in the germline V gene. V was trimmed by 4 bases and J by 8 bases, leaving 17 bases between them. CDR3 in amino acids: CASSSGGTWGGYTF. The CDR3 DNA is TGTGCCAGCAGCTCCGGGGGAACCTGGGGAGGCTACACCTTC.

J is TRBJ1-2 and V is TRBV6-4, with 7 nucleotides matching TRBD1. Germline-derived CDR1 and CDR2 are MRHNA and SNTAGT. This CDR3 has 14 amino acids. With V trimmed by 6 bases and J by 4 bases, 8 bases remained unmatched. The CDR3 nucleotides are TGTGCCAGCAGAGCGACAGGGAGTAGCTATGGCTACACCTTC. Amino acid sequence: CASRATGSSYGYTF.